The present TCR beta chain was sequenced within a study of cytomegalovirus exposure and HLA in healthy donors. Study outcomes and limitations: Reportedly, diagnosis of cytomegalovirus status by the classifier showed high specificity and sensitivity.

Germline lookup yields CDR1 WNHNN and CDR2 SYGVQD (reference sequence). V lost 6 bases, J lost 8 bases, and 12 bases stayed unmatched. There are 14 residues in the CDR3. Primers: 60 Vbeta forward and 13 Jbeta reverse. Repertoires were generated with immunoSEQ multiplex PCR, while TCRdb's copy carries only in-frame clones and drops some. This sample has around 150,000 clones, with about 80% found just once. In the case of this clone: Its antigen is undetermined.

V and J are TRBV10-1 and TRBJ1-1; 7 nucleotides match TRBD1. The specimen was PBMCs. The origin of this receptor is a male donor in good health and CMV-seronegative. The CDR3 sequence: CASSVDRFGAEAFF. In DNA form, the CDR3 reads TGCGCCAGCAGCGTGGACAGGTTTGGGGCCGAAGCTTTCTTT.